The 19 T cell receptor beta chains in this list originate from one sample, sequenced in a study of CD8 T cells in Susac syndrome. The authors reverse transcribed roughly 0.5 to 1 ug RNA with random hexamers. Each CDR3 protein gets one entry after TCRdb re-called the immunoSEQ multiplex PCR reads with MiXCR. The repertoire includes about 300,000 distinct CDR3 sequences, over 75% of them detected once, and about 0.17% sits in the top ten. Sequenced: CD8+ T cells from PBMCs. Receptor source: a human donor with multiple sclerosis.

V and J are TRBV7-2 and TRBJ2-1, with 14 nucleotides matching TRBD2. The CDR3 runs 17 residues. CDR1 and CDR2 (germline): SGHTA, FQGNSA. V was clipped by 5 bases and J by 3 bases; unmatched bases: 6. The CDR3 DNA is TGTGCCAGCAGCCATCGACTAGCGGGAGGGCGCTACAATGAGCAGTTCTTC. Translated: CASSHRLAGGRYNEQFF.

The chain links TRBV19 to TRBJ2-1; D gene unclear. The CDR3 consists of 15 residues. V was shortened by 5 bases and J by 6 bases, with 17 bases between the two germline ends. Germline values: CDR1 LNHDA, CDR2 SQIVND (reference sequence). The CDR3 reads CASSVPASQRNEQFF. DNA of the CDR3: TGTGCCAGTAGTGTCCCGGCGAGTCAGCGCAATGAGCAGTTCTTC.

The V gene is TRBV29-1, the J gene TRBJ2-1; D is uncertain. Germline V gene lookup returns CDR1 SQVTM and CDR2 ANQGSEA. V lost 7 bases to trimming and J lost 7 bases, with 20 bases between them. This CDR3 has 14 residues. CDR3 sequence reads: CSATGTLLRNEQFF. The CDR3 DNA reads as TGCAGCGCCACCGGAACCCTCTTAAGGAATGAGCAGTTCTTC.

This clonotype was counted only a few times. The V and J genes are TRBV4-2 and TRBJ2-1, with 11 bases lining up with TRBD2. The junction had 1 base not matched to a gene; V was cut back by 0 bases and J by 3 bases. There are 16 residues in the CDR3. CDR1 and CDR2 (germline): LGHNA, YNFKEQ. CDR3: CASSQDGTSGYNEQFF. The CDR3 region has the DNA TGTGCCAGCAGCCAAGATGGGACTAGCGGCTACAATGAGCAGTTCTTC.

This chain connects TRBV4-2 to TRBJ2-1, with 12 bases lining up with TRBD2. Losses at the gene ends were 1 base for V and 5 bases for J; bases not matched to a gene: 9. Germline CDR1 reads LGHNA; CDR2 reads YNFKEQ. The CDR3 consists of 18 residues. The CDR3 DNA follows: TGTGCCAGCAGCCAAGCCCATTTGCCTAGCGGGGGGGACAATGAGCAGTTCTTC. This codes for CASSQAHLPSGGDNEQFF.

J is TRBJ1-2 and V is TRBV6-5, with D hard to call. The CDR3 extends over 11 amino acids. The germline V and J ends were trimmed by 6 bases and 8 bases, with 10 bases remaining between them. Per germline, CDR1 MNHEY and CDR2 SVGAGI. The DNA for the CDR3 is TGTGCCAGCAGCGACGGCGGGGGCTACACCTTC. This encodes CASSDGGGYTF.

V gene TRBV28 combines with J gene TRBJ2-1; possibly TRBD2 for D (6 bases). Germline lookup yields CDR1 MDHEN and CDR2 SYDVKM. The CDR3 is 18 amino acids. Trimming removed 2 bases at V and 2 bases at J, with 19 bases between. In DNA form, the CDR3 reads TGTGCCAGCAGTTTAGTTATTTCGGGGACTCAGCCCTACAATGAGCAGTTCTTC. Its translation is CASSLVISGTQPYNEQFF.

The rearrangement joins TRBV2 to TRBJ2-7, with D possibly matching TRBD1 (6 bases). The CDR3 spans 14 residues. Germline CDR1 SNHLY, CDR2 FYNNEI. V was pared by 1 base and J by 3 bases, with 10 bases between. The CDR3 DNA follows: TGTGCCAGCAGTGAAGGTGGCAGGGGCTACGAGCAGTACTTC. Its translation: CASSEGGRGYEQYF. Based on the CDR3 plus reference TRBV2 and TRBJ2-7, the full variable domain is EPEVTQTPSHQVTQMGQEVILRCVPISNHLYFYWYRQILGQKVEFLVSFYNNEISEKSEIFDDQFSVERPDGSNFTLKIRSTKLEDSAMYFCASSEGGRGYEQYFGPGTRLTVT.

This chain connects TRBV11-2 to TRBJ1-2, with D hard to call. This CDR3 comprises 11 residues. Looked up from germline, CDR1 is SGHAT and CDR2 is FQNNGV. V was cut by 5 bases and J by 8 bases, with 9 bases left in between. CDR3 loop: CASSRLRGYTF. The CDR3 DNA reads TGTGCCAGCAGCCGTTTGAGGGGCTACACCTTC.

The chain has TRBV7-2 and TRBJ2-5; 7 nucleotides align to TRBD1. The CDR3 covers 13 residues. The J segment lost 5 bases and the V segment lost 6 bases, leaving 6 bases of the junction unmatched. From germline, CDR1 is SGHTA and CDR2 FQGNSA. The DNA for the CDR3 is TGTGCCAGCAGATTACAGGGGTCGGAGACCCAGTACTTC. Translation: CASRLQGSETQYF.

The chain recombines TRBV3-1 with TRBJ1-3; D possibly corresponds to TRBD1 (6 bases). The CDR3 is made up of 18 amino acids. Trimming cost V 0 bases and J 3 bases, with 18 bases left between them. Looked up from germline, CDR1 is LGHDT and CDR2 is YNNKEL (reference sequence). The CDR3 protein is CASSQEVWTEIGGNTIYF. The CDR3 DNA reads TGTGCCAGCAGCCAAGAAGTGTGGACAGAGATCGGTGGAAACACCATATATTTT.

The chain recombines TRBV20-1 with TRBJ2-4; TRBD1 matches at 7 bases. The CDR3 sequence is 13 residues long. Germline CDR1 is DFQATT and CDR2 is SNEGSKA (reference sequence). Trimming took 5 bases from V and 8 from J; bases not matched to a gene: 9. Here the CDR3 reads CSAHGTESDIQYF. The CDR3 DNA reads TGCAGTGCTCACGGGACAGAGAGCGACATTCAGTACTTC.

This chain links TRBV3-1 with TRBJ2-7; 7 nucleotides line up with TRBD2. Germline trimming cut 4 bases from V and 2 bases from J; bases unmatched to any gene: 5. The germline CDR1 and CDR2 sequences are LGHDT and YNNKEL (reference sequence). This CDR3 has 14 amino acids. The DNA for the CDR3 is TGTGCCAGCAGCCTCCTACTAGCGCCCTACGAGCAGTACTTC. Amino acids: CASSLLLAPYEQYF.

V usage is TRBV23-1 and J usage is TRBJ2-1; D possibly matches TRBD1 or TRBD2 (5 bases each). TRBV23-1 is marked as an open reading frame, function uncertain. The CDR3 covers 15 residues. The germline V and J ends were trimmed by 4 bases and 8 bases, with 18 bases remaining between them. The CDR3 here is CASSPPCWGIDEQFF. The CDR3 bases are TGCGCCAGCAGTCCTCCCTGCTGGGGGATCGATGAGCAGTTCTTC.

The gene calls are TRBV9 and TRBJ1-3; no definite D call. The CDR3 is 15 residues long. CDR1 is SGDLS and CDR2 is YYNGEE in the germline V gene. The germline V and J ends were trimmed by 4 bases and 0 bases, with 11 bases remaining between them. Here the CDR3 reads CASSPGRVSGNTIYF. As DNA, the CDR3 is TGTGCCAGCAGCCCAGGACGGGTCTCTGGAAACACCATATATTTT.

This rearrangement joins TRBV29-1 to TRBJ1-2, with D possibly being TRBD1 (5 bases). Germline CDR1 is SQVTM and CDR2 is ANQGSEA. V was clipped by 6 bases and J by 8 bases, with 19 bases between them. This CDR3 spans 13 amino acids. CDR3 residues: CSVRDEGASGYTF. CDR3 DNA: TGCAGCGTCCGGGACGAAGGCGCCTCGGGCTACACCTTC.

This clonotype was observed a single time. This chain links TRBV3-1 with TRBJ2-1; 10 bases line up with TRBD2. Losses at the gene ends were 1 base for V and 1 base for J; bases not matched to a gene: 4. Germline lookup yields CDR1 LGHDT and CDR2 YNNKEL (reference sequence). The CDR3 has 17 amino acids. The CDR3 DNA follows: TGTGCCAGCAGCCAAGTGGAGCGGGAGGGATCCTACAATGAGCAGTTCTTC. It specifies CASSQVEREGSYNEQFF.

The chain recombines TRBV20-1 with TRBJ2-5; D is unclear. Trimming cost V 3 bases and J 1 base, with 15 bases left between them. This CDR3 has 15 residues. CDR1 is DFQATT and CDR2 is SNEGSKA in the germline V gene (reference sequence). In nucleotides, the CDR3 is TGCAGTGCTAGTACAACTCAGGCTTTCCAAGAGACCCAGTACTTC. Protein: CSASTTQAFQETQYF.

The V call is TRBV27, the J call TRBJ2-7; 7 bases align to TRBD1. J gave up 5 bases and V 5 bases, and 6 bases lay outside the gene matches. The CDR3 loop spans 13 amino acids. CDR1 and CDR2 from the germline V gene are MNHEY and SMNVEV (reference sequence). This CDR3 is CASSTPTGHEQYF. The CDR3 coding sequence is TGTGCCAGCAGTACCCCGACAGGGCACGAGCAGTACTTC.